A single sample is the source of the 6 T cell receptor beta chains below, sequenced in a study of Tregs in tolerant kidney transplant recipients. Here immunoSEQ multiplex PCR was the method, and the copy in TCRdb shows in-frame clones only, minus some. The repertoire holds 90,000 or so clones, with more than 80% as singletons. Sequences were obtained from CD8+ T cells from blood. All receptors derive from a human donor in good health.

V is TRBV27 and J is TRBJ1-2; 8 nucleotides match TRBD1. CDR1 and CDR2 from the germline V gene are MNHEY and SMNVEV (reference sequence). This CDR3 contains 13 residues. V trimming: 5 bases; J trimming: 6 bases; junction bases outside the gene matches: 5. Here the CDR3 reads CASSLGTGDGYTF. The CDR3 region has the DNA TGTGCCAGCAGTCTCGGGACAGGCGATGGCTACACCTTC.

Only a few counts were recorded for this clone. The V gene is TRBV10-3, the J gene TRBJ1-4; no clear D. V dropped 2 bases and J dropped 4 bases, with 5 bases sitting between them. CDR1 and CDR2 (germline): ENHRY, SYGVKD. The CDR3 spans 13 residues. This CDR3 is CAISETLNEKLFF. In DNA form, the CDR3 reads TGTGCCATCAGTGAGACACTTAATGAAAAACTGTTTTTT.

The chain links TRBV5-4 to TRBJ1-2; 7 bases match TRBD1. The CDR3 loop spans 15 amino acids. Germline CDR1 is SGHNT and CDR2 is YYREEE (reference sequence). J was trimmed by 3 bases and V by 3 bases; bases with no gene match: 8. The CDR3 region is CASSSPDREHYGYTF. DNA of the CDR3: TGTGCCAGCAGCTCCCCCGACAGGGAACACTATGGCTACACCTTC.

The chain is built from TRBV15 and TRBJ2-1, with D hard to call. This CDR3 is built from 16 residues. Germline CDR1 is LNHNV and CDR2 is YYDKDF (reference sequence). V lost 3 bases and J lost 0, with 12 bases in between. The CDR3 here is CATSSPMASSYNEQFF. CDR3 bases: TGTGCCACCAGCAGCCCCATGGCGAGCTCCTACAATGAGCAGTTCTTC.

This chain uses TRBV10-3 with TRBJ1-6; unclear D gene. The germline V and J ends were trimmed by 0 bases and 7 bases, with 10 bases remaining between them. CDR1 is ENHRY and CDR2 is SYGVKD in the germline V gene. The CDR3 is made up of 15 amino acids. The CDR3 nucleotides read TGTGCCATCAGTGAGTCGCCGAAGATGAATTCACCCCTCCACTTT. It encodes CAISESPKMNSPLHF.

V and J are TRBV5-6 and TRBJ2-1; D not resolved. Germline assignment: CDR1 SGHDT and CDR2 YYEEEE. The germline V and J ends were trimmed by 0 bases and 0 bases, with 7 bases remaining between them. This CDR3 is 15 amino acids long. CDR3 protein: CASSLGGLSYNEQFF. The CDR3 DNA reads TGTGCCAGCAGCTTGGGAGGTCTCTCCTACAATGAGCAGTTCTTC.